The 20 T cell receptor beta chains below come from one sample, sequenced in a study of blood T cell repertoires in COVID-19. The repertoire was sequenced with immunoSEQ multiplex PCR; TCRdb's copy has only in-frame clones and lacks some. This sample has around 100,000 clones, with more than 80% found just once. Input material: peripheral blood. These receptors came from a woman aged 50 to 60 with acute or convalescent COVID-19.

The gene calls are TRBV10-3 and TRBJ2-2, with TRBD2 matching 7 bases. The germline CDR1 and CDR2 sequences are ENHRY and SYGVKD. This CDR3 region has 15 residues. V lost 8 bases and J lost 3; bases outside the gene matches: 9. The CDR3 DNA follows: TGTGCCATCCGCCGGGGTGGGGGGGACACCGGGGAGCTGTTTTTT. Translating gives CAIRRGGGDTGELFF.

The V call is TRBV25-1, the J call TRBJ1-2; the D gene is possibly TRBD1 (6 bases). Germline V CDR1 and CDR2: MGHDK, SYGVNS. The V end was cut by 4 bases, the J end by 4 bases, with 19 bases between. The CDR3 runs 16 residues. CDR3 loop: CASSGVQGTATYGYTF. The CDR3 DNA reads as TGTGCCAGCAGTGGAGTACAGGGAACAGCTACCTATGGCTACACCTTC.

This chain links TRBV11-3 with TRBJ2-2, with unresolved D. The CDR3 runs 12 residues. V was shortened by 5 bases and J by 3 bases, with 4 bases between the two germline ends. CDR1 is SGHNT, CDR2 YENEEA, per germline. The CDR3, as DNA: TGTGCCAGCAGCCTTCACACCGGGGAGCTGTTTTTT. Amino acid sequence: CASSLHTGELFF.

The chain combines TRBV24-1 with TRBJ1-2; D may be TRBD1 (5 bases). The V end was cut by 5 bases, the J end by 4 bases, with 7 bases between. Germline CDR1 KGHDR, CDR2 SFDVKD. The CDR3 spans 12 residues. DNA for the CDR3: TGTGCCACCAGTGGGGGCAGCTATGGCTACACCTTC. This gives the protein CATSGGSYGYTF.

The chain combines TRBV27 with TRBJ2-1, with D uncertain. The V and J ends lost 4 bases and 4 bases respectively, with 8 bases between them. Germline V CDR1 and CDR2: MNHEY, SMNVEV (reference sequence). This CDR3 comprises 13 residues. The CDR3 protein is CASSYSGYNEQFF. The CDR3 DNA follows: TGTGCCAGCAGTTATTCAGGTTACAATGAGCAGTTCTTC.

The chain employs TRBV15 and TRBJ2-5; 13 positions match TRBD2. CDR3 length: 17 amino acids. Germline lookup yields CDR1 LNHNV and CDR2 YYDKDF (reference sequence). Trimming cost V 3 bases and J 3 bases; bases outside gene matches: 7. Here the CDR3 DNA reads TGTGCCACCAGCAGGACCCGGACTAGCGGGGGTGAAGAGACCCAGTACTTC. Protein: CATSRTRTSGGEETQYF.

The rearrangement links TRBV27 to TRBJ2-1; D not resolved. The CDR3 has 11 residues. The germline CDR1 and CDR2 sequences are MNHEY and SMNVEV (reference sequence). The CDR3 nucleotides read TGTGCTACCAGCTCCTACAATGAGCAGTTCTTC. This translates into CATSSYNEQFF.

V gene TRBV7-8 combines with J gene TRBJ1-2, with a possible D match to TRBD1 (5 bases). CDR3 length: 15 amino acids. The V end lost 5 bases, the J end lost 2 bases, and 15 bases lay between the germline ends. Per the germline V gene, CDR1 is SGHVS and CDR2 is FQNEAQ. CDR3 bases: TGTGCCAGCAGCCCTCGGAGACAGCTAAACTATGGCTACACCTTC. Its protein product is CASSPRRQLNYGYTF. Complete variable domain (other parts from reference TRBV7-8 and TRBJ1-2): GAGVSQSPRYKVAKRGQDVALRCDPISGHVSLFWYQQALGQGPEFLTYFQNEAQLDKSGLPSDRFFAERPEGSVSTLKIQRTQQEDSAVYLCASSPRRQLNYGYTFGSGTRLTVV.

V gene TRBV19 combines with J gene TRBJ1-6; D remains ambiguous. The V end lost 3 bases, the J end lost 10 bases, and 10 bases lay between the germline ends. The CDR3 is made up of 13 amino acids. The germline CDR1 and CDR2 sequences are LNHDA and SQIVND (reference sequence). This CDR3 is CASSISGESPLHF. CDR3 sequence (DNA): TGTGCCAGTAGTATCTCTGGGGAGTCACCCCTCCACTTT.

The chain is built from TRBV7-9 and TRBJ2-1; the match to TRBD2 covers 7 bases. Per germline, CDR1 SEHNR and CDR2 FQNEAQ (reference sequence). Losses at the gene ends were 1 base for V and 6 bases for J; bases not matched to a gene: 3. The CDR3 is made up of 14 amino acids. The CDR3: CASSLGLARNEQFF. DNA for the CDR3: TGTGCCAGCAGCTTAGGACTAGCCCGCAATGAGCAGTTCTTC. Combining the CDR3 with reference TRBV7-9 and TRBJ2-1 gives the whole variable domain DTGVSQNPRHKITKRGQNVTFRCDPISEHNRLYWYRQTLGQGPEFLTYFQNEAQLEKSRLLSDRFSAERPKGSFSTLEIQRTEQGDSAMYLCASSLGLARNEQFFGPGTRLTVL.

CDR3 sequence (DNA): TGTGCCAGCAGACAGGGAAAGGTCGATTCACCCCTCCACTTT. This codes for CASRQGKVDSPLHF. The V and J genes are TRBV6-5 and TRBJ1-6, with D perhaps TRBD1 (6 bases). Germline V gene lookup returns CDR1 MNHEY and CDR2 SVGAGI. V lost 6 bases, J lost 8 bases, and 14 bases lay in between. The CDR3 runs 14 residues.

The chain is built from TRBV7-9 and TRBJ1-2, with D possibly being TRBD1 (5 bases). Germline V gene data show CDR1 as SEHNR and CDR2 as FQNEAQ (reference sequence). The CDR3 extends over 14 amino acids. CDR3 region: CATAGWDGAGGYTF. DNA of the CDR3: TGTGCTACGGCGGGATGGGACGGGGCTGGTGGCTACACCTTC.

The chain links TRBV28 to TRBJ2-7, with D tentatively TRBD1 (6 bases). Germline loops: CDR1 MDHEN, CDR2 SYDVKM. Deletions cut 6 bases from V and 5 bases from J, with 17 bases between. This CDR3 is 14 amino acids long. The CDR3 sequence: CASRDIQGLNEQYF. CDR3 nucleotides: TGTGCCAGCAGGGATATTCAGGGGCTTAACGAGCAGTACTTC.

The chain couples TRBV18 to TRBJ1-6, with 10 bases matching TRBD1. This CDR3 has 16 amino acids. Germline CDR1 and CDR2: KGHSH and LQKENI. V was clipped by 3 bases and J by 7 bases; unmatched bases: 6. The chain's CDR3 is CASSPWDRGGNSPLHF. The CDR3 nucleotides are TGTGCCAGCTCACCCTGGGACAGGGGAGGGAATTCACCCCTCCACTTT.

V and J are TRBV5-4 and TRBJ2-7; 10 bases align to TRBD2. Germline assignment: CDR1 SGHNT and CDR2 YYREEE (reference sequence). The CDR3 has 14 residues. Trimming removed 4 bases from V and 3 bases from J; junction bases left unmatched: 4. CDR3 in amino acids: CASSPGTSDYEQYF. CDR3 bases: TGTGCCAGCAGCCCCGGGACTAGCGACTACGAGCAGTACTTC.

The J gene is TRBJ2-3, the V gene TRBV9; 7 bases are shared with TRBD2. The V and J ends lost 4 bases and 4 bases, in that order; junction bases with no gene match: 6. CDR1 SGDLS and CDR2 YYNGEE come from the germline V gene. This CDR3 has 14 residues. CDR3 sequence reads: CASSFAGDPDTQYF. The CDR3 DNA reads as TGTGCCAGCAGCTTCGCGGGAGATCCAGATACGCAGTATTTT.

The chain has TRBV9 and TRBJ2-1; the match to TRBD1 covers 12 bases. CDR1 and CDR2 from the germline V gene are SGDLS and YYNGEE. Trimming removed 0 bases from V and 7 bases from J; junction bases left unmatched: 5. The CDR3 is 16 amino acids. The CDR3 bases are TGTGCCAGCAGCGTAGGTATGGGACAGGGGGCAAATGAGCAGTTCTTC. It translates to CASSVGMGQGANEQFF. The full variable domain, completed using reference TRBV9 and TRBJ2-1, is DSGVTQTPKHLITATGQRVTLRCSPRSGDLSVYWYQQSLDQGLQFLIQYYNGEERAKGNILERFSAQQFPDLHSELNLSSLELGDSALYFCASSVGMGQGANEQFFGPGTRLTVL.

The chain has TRBV5-1 and TRBJ2-1, with a weak D call TRBD2 (7 bases). The germline V gene has CDR1 SGHRS and CDR2 YFSETQ. V was shortened by 4 bases and J by 9 bases, with 11 bases between the two germline ends. The CDR3 sequence is 12 residues long. The CDR3 loop reads CASSDRGGEQFF. As DNA, the CDR3 is TGCGCCAGCAGCGATAGGGGGGGTGAGCAGTTCTTC.

This clone was counted a single time. V usage is TRBV6-2 or TRBV6-3 and J usage is TRBJ2-7; maybe TRBD2 (6 bases). The V and J ends lost 5 bases and 0 bases respectively, with 17 bases between them. CDR3 length: 16 residues. Germline CDR1 MNHEY, CDR2 SVGEGT. The CDR3 DNA follows: TGTGCCAGCAGTGATACTAGGAGGGTCCGCTCCTACGAGCAGTACTTC. As protein: CASSDTRRVRSYEQYF.

The rearrangement joins TRBV9 to TRBJ1-3; the D gene is possibly TRBD1 (6 bases). There are 16 residues in the CDR3. Trimming removed 0 bases at V and 6 bases at J, with 16 bases between. Germline lookup yields CDR1 SGDLS and CDR2 YYNGEE. This CDR3 reads CASSVAGEGDENTIYF. In DNA form, the CDR3 reads TGTGCCAGCAGCGTAGCGGGGGAGGGGGATGAAAACACCATATATTTT.